Listed here are 19 T cell receptor beta chains from one sample, sequenced in a study of cytomegalovirus exposure and HLA in healthy donors. In the PCR, 60 Vbeta and 13 Jbeta primers were used. Clones were sequenced by immunoSEQ multiplex PCR, and TCRdb holds only the in-frame ones, with some missing. The table has tens of thousands of clones, under 65% seen once. The sample was PBMCs. These receptor sequences come from a male donor in good health and CMV-seropositive.

This chain connects TRBV7-2 to TRBJ1-2; 7 bases are shared with TRBD1. Trimming cost V 5 bases and J 5 bases; bases outside gene matches: 11. The CDR3 consists of 15 residues. Germline V gives CDR1 SGHTA, CDR2 FQGNSA. The CDR3 DNA is TGTGCCAGCAGCCCAGGTGGAGGGGGCAGTTATGGCTACACCTTC. Translation: CASSPGGGGSYGYTF.

This chain connects TRBV5-1 to TRBJ1-3; maybe TRBD1 (5 bases). From germline, CDR1 is SGHRS and CDR2 YFSETQ. The ends were cut back, 0 bases at V and 2 bases at J, with 6 bases in the middle. The CDR3 length is 14 residues. The CDR3 loop is CASSLVGAGNTIYF. For the CDR3, the DNA is TGCGCCAGCAGCTTGGTAGGGGCTGGAAACACCATATATTTT.

J is TRBJ2-2 and V is TRBV4-2; 10 bases are a match to TRBD1. This CDR3 is 17 amino acids long. CDR1 is LGHNA and CDR2 is YNFKEQ in the germline V gene. V shed 0 bases, J shed 2 bases, and the junction held 3 bases outside the gene matches. CDR3 amino acids: CASSQEGTGANTGELFF. In nucleotides, the CDR3 is TGTGCCAGCAGCCAAGAGGGGACAGGGGCCAACACCGGGGAGCTGTTTTTT.

This clone occurred a few times. The CDR3 DNA follows: TGTGCCAGCAGTTCCGGGACAGGGGCGCAATACTATGGCTACACCTTC. Its translation is CASSSGTGAQYYGYTF. The chain carries TRBV28 and TRBJ1-2; TRBD1 matches 10 bases. CDR1 MDHEN and CDR2 SYDVKM come from the germline V gene. CDR3 size: 16 residues. V shed 4 bases and J 3 bases; nucleotides not matched to a gene: 8.

The chain uses TRBV10-3 and TRBJ2-1, with 10 bases that match TRBD2. Trimming took 2 bases from V and 8 from J; bases not matched to a gene: 3. From germline, CDR1 is ENHRY and CDR2 SYGVKD. There are 14 residues in the CDR3. CDR3 protein: CAISERLAGDEQFF. The CDR3 DNA reads as TGTGCCATCAGTGAGCGCCTAGCGGGGGATGAGCAGTTCTTC.

The chain links TRBV6-6 to TRBJ1-6; the D gene is possibly TRBD1 (5 bases). Germline CDR1 is MNHNY and CDR2 is SVGAGI (reference sequence). Trimming pared 4 bases from V and 10 bases from J, leaving 20 bases between. The CDR3 runs 16 residues. The CDR3 DNA is TGTGCCAGCAGTTTTCCGACAGTTGTTGTTGAATCACCCCTCCACTTT. Protein sequence: CASSFPTVVVESPLHF.

This chain uses TRBV30 with TRBJ1-2; 8 nucleotides line up with TRBD1. Unmatched junction bases numbered 3, after V lost 5 bases and J lost 1 base. The CDR3 consists of 13 residues. Germline lookup yields CDR1 GTSNPN and CDR2 SVGIG (reference sequence). CDR3 DNA: TGTGCCTGGGGGACAGGTAGTAACTATGGCTACACCTTC. Encoded protein: CAWGTGSNYGYTF.

The chain is built from TRBV19 and TRBJ2-5, with D unclear. The CDR3 loop spans 12 amino acids. V was trimmed by 5 bases and J by 4 bases, leaving 8 bases between them. The germline CDR1 and CDR2 sequences are LNHDA and SQIVND (reference sequence). The CDR3 reads CASSDSIETQYF. The CDR3 DNA sequence: TGTGCCAGTAGTGACTCCATAGAGACCCAGTACTTC.

The gene calls are TRBV28 and TRBJ2-3; no clear D gene. CDR1 MDHEN and CDR2 SYDVKM come from the germline V gene. This CDR3 is built from 12 residues. V was pared by 7 bases and J by 0 bases, with 5 bases between. CDR3 nucleotide sequence: TGTGCCAGCACCCATAGCACAGATACGCAGTATTTT. This sequence encodes CASTHSTDTQYF.

This sequence joins TRBV5-5 and TRBJ2-3, with D hard to call. The CDR3 contains 10 residues. Germline assignment: CDR1 SGHKS and CDR2 YYEKEE (reference sequence). V dropped 4 bases and J dropped 7 bases, with 4 bases sitting between them. The CDR3 nucleotides read TGTGCCAGCAGCGGGCATACGCAGTATTTT. Amino acids: CASSGHTQYF.

This chain joins TRBV4-3 and TRBJ2-1; the D gene is possibly TRBD1 (6 bases). Germline lookup yields CDR1 LGHNA and CDR2 YSLEER. The length of the CDR3 is 15 residues. The ends were cut back, 0 bases at V and 6 bases at J, with 12 bases in the middle. The CDR3 DNA follows: TGCGCCAGCAGCCAAGATTACAGGGCGGGCAATGAGCAGTTCTTC. Translation: CASSQDYRAGNEQFF.

This clone was detected ten times or more. One end of the junction does not line up with germline, which may come from a read error. The V and J genes are TRBV7-7 and TRBJ2-7, with TRBD2 identical over 7 bases. The CDR3 extends over 15 amino acids. From germline, CDR1 is SSHAT and CDR2 FNYEAQ (reference sequence). Here the CDR3 DNA reads TGTGCTAGCAGCTCACCTAGCGGCAGCTCCTACGAGCAGTACTTC. Translated: CASSSPSGSSYEQYF.

The sample holds a few counts of this clone. This chain links TRBV7-9 with TRBJ1-2, with D tentatively TRBD1 (5 bases). CDR3 length equals 15 residues. The V and J ends lost 3 bases and 3 bases respectively, with 14 bases between them. CDR1 and CDR2 (germline): SEHNR, FQNEAQ (reference sequence). CDR3 protein: CASSLGGLLHYGYTF. CDR3 nucleotide sequence: TGTGCCAGCAGCTTGGGGGGATTACTGCACTATGGCTACACCTTC.

This clone was counted a few times. This chain connects TRBV5-1 to TRBJ2-7; the D gene is possibly TRBD1 (6 bases). Trimming shortened V by 0 bases and J by 4 bases, and 14 bases separated the two germline ends. Germline-derived CDR1 and CDR2 are SGHRS and YFSETQ. The CDR3 spans 15 residues. CDR3 in DNA: TGCGCCAGCAGCTTGGTAGCAGGGGCAACTTACGAGCAGTACTTC. It specifies CASSLVAGATYEQYF.

V is TRBV5-6 and J is TRBJ1-4; 7 bases map to TRBD1. The CDR3 is 15 residues long. Germline trimming cut 1 base from V and 7 bases from J; bases unmatched to any gene: 7. Germline V gene sequence: CDR1 SGHDT, CDR2 YYEEEE. CDR3 sequence (DNA): TGTGCCAGCAGCTTGAACTGGGACAGCACTGAAAAACTGTTTTTT. This translates into CASSLNWDSTEKLFF.

The chain uses TRBV28 and TRBJ2-5; 8 positions agree with TRBD1. Per germline, CDR1 MDHEN and CDR2 SYDVKM. The CDR3 runs to 16 residues. V was clipped by 6 bases and J by 0 bases; unmatched bases: 9. CDR3 protein: CASRPLGQGNQETQYF. Written as DNA, the CDR3 is TGTGCCAGCAGACCGCTAGGACAGGGAAACCAAGAGACCCAGTACTTC.

This rearrangement joins TRBV25-1 to TRBJ1-2, with 7 bases identical to TRBD1. J gave up 2 bases and V 6 bases, and 3 bases lay outside the gene matches. The CDR3 runs 13 residues. Germline-derived CDR1 and CDR2 are MGHDK and SYGVNS. In DNA, the CDR3 is TGTGCCAGCAGGACAGGGACGAACTATGGCTACACCTTC. Its translation: CASRTGTNYGYTF.

This sequence joins TRBV7-3 and TRBJ1-1; 9 bases fit TRBD1. This CDR3 comprises 13 residues. Per germline, CDR1 SGHTA and CDR2 FQGTGA. With V trimmed by 4 bases and J by 4 bases, 1 base remained unmatched. CDR3 region: CASSSGQGTEAFF. The CDR3, as DNA: TGTGCCAGCAGCTCGGGACAGGGCACTGAAGCTTTCTTT. Complete variable domain (other parts from reference TRBV7-3 and TRBJ1-1): GAGVSQTPSNKVTEKGKYVELRCDPISGHTALYWYRQSLGQGPEFLIYFQGTGAADDSGLPNDRFFAVRPEGSVSTLKIQRTERGDSAVYLCASSSGQGTEAFFGQGTRLTVV.

In the case of this clone: The junction and the germline gene differ at one end; a read error may be behind it. This rearrangement joins TRBV7-2 to TRBJ1-2; a weak D match, TRBD1 (6 bases). CDR3 size: 13 residues. Germline V gene lookup returns CDR1 SGHTA and CDR2 FQGNSA. The CDR3 here is CASSWGRNYGCTF. CDR3 sequence (DNA): TGTGCCAGCAGCTGGGGGCGGAACTATGGCTGCACCTTC.